This record covers a single TCR beta chain. The target of this receptor is not known. Qualities for individual bases were not recorded, and no much larger clone is one base off. The time point label of this sample denotes: baseline before oral tofacitinib. Lesional scalp punch biopsies and peripheral blood were obtained from alopecia areata patients. After PBMCs were isolated by density centrifugation and stained for CD3, CD4 and CD8, a FACSAria was used to sort CD4+ and CD8+ T cells. This entry is derived from a study of CD8+ T cells in alopecia areata (dated by TCRdb to 2017 to 2018). Regarding the study in general: Treated patients were enrolled in an open-label pilot trial of oral tofacitinib, 5 to 10 mg twice daily, for moderate-to-severe alopecia areata. RNA was obtained with the PAXgene miRNA kit for fixed scalp, the miRNeasy kit for PBMCs, and the RNeasy kit for mouse skin. In both human patients and the C3H/HeJ mouse model, the study applied high-throughput TCRbeta sequencing to look at T cell clonal expansion in alopecia areata. Biopsies were taken from tofacitinib-treated patients at baseline and at 4 and 24 weeks of treatment, and a later scalp biopsy was taken in several of the tofacitinib-treated patients. Human TCRbeta sequencing covered scalp tissue and sorted CD4+ and CD8+ peripheral blood T cells from patchy and totalis/universalis alopecia areata patients and healthy controls. immunoSEQ multiplex PCR using 35 Vbeta forward primers and 13 Jbeta reverse primers was used to amplify TCRbeta CDR3 regions. Scalp clonality was compared among normal scalp (n=4), patchy alopecia areata scalp (n=8), and alopecia totalis/universalis scalp (n=8). Patients stayed on tofacitinib for 6 to 18 months and then had 6 months of follow-up off drug so that delayed response and recurrence could be assessed. General conclusions and limits of the study: Unlike mouse skin, where gammadelta T cells dominate, normal human skin contains resident alphabeta T cells that get sequenced too, which complicates analysis of the scalp TCR repertoire. Higher clonality and more expanded CD8+ clones were observed in lesional scalp than in normal scalp, particularly in alopecia totalis/universalis, a finding suggestive of antigenic drive. Shared TCR sequences between patients were less evident than in mice, which may be partly attributable to HLA diversity in the patient population.

From its cysteine to its phenylalanine, the CDR3 spans 12 amino acids. Only the CDR3 portion is preserved as DNA: 36 bases, with reading frame beginning at the first base. From a lookup of the germline V gene (reference sequence), CDR1 and CDR2 are GTSNPN and SVGIG. The trim is 5 bases for V and 5 bases for J, with a gap of 12 bases between the germline ends. Library prep was done by the immunoSEQ multiplex PCR assay. RNA was extracted from all samples and reverse transcribed into cDNA as template for TCR sequencing. First-strand cDNA was synthesized with SuperScript III using a 2:1 mix of oligo-dT and random hexamers. A synthetic immune receptor repertoire was used to assess amplification bias, and residual bias was removed computationally. The source study handled its data this way. Raw reads were preprocessed to remove errors, and CDR3 was defined by IMGT conventions from the conserved cysteine to phenylalanine. Clonality was computed by normalizing Shannon entropy by log2 of the number of productive unique TCRs and subtracting the result from 1. Scalp TCRbeta sequences were cross-referenced with sorted blood CD4 and CD8 repertoires so that the CD4 or CD8 identity of scalp clones could be inferred. TCRdb's version of the immuneACCESS table is confined to in-frame rearrangements and falls short of the full clone set. An unresolved V gene accounts for under half of the shortfall where checked; the remainder is of unknown origin. The V and J calls and clone size are taken from that table; D and trimming were inferred from the DNA. The sample yields around 250,000 clones; roughly two thirds were counted once. The biggest ten clones account for roughly 1.2% of the sample.

The sequence derives from a human donor with alopecia areata. Sequenced material: CD4+ T cells sorted from blood, taken at week 0. The receptor chain draws on TRBV30 and TRBJ1-2; matching of 6 bases hints at TRBD1 as the D gene. The bases are TGTGCCTGGGAATCAGGGGAATATGGCTACACCTTC. This sequence encodes CAWESGEYGYTF.